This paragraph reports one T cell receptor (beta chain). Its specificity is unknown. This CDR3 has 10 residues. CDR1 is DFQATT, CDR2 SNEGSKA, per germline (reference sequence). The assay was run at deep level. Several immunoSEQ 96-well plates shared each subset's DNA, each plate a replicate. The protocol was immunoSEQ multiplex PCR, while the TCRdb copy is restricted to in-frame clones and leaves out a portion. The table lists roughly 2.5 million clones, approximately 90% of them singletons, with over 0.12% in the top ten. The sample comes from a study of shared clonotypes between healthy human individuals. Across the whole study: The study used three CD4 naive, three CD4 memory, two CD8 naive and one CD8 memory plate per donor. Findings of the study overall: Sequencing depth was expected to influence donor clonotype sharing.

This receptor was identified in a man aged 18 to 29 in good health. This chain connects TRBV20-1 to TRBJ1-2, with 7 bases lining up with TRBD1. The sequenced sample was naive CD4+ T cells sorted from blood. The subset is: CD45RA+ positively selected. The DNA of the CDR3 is TGCAGAGCCGGGACAGTTGGCTACACCTTC. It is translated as CRAGTVGYTF.